The 28 T cell receptor beta chains given below trace back to one sample, sequenced in a study of metastatic and nonmetastatic thyroid tumors. MiXCR reprocessed the PCR reads for TCRdb. Among tens of thousands of clones listed, around 13% were seen once. Each patient came to thyroid surgery without any prior treatment (of any kind). Sequencing input: tumor tissue. All receptors derive from a female donor with papillary thyroid cancer or a benign thyroid nodule (not recorded which). Some clones in this sample may be carry-over from other donors' samples.

This clone was seen at least ten times. The chain uses TRBV19 and TRBJ2-3; D gene unclear. Germline V gene lookup returns CDR1 LNHDA and CDR2 SQIVND (reference sequence). The CDR3 runs 14 residues. V shed 6 bases and J shed 0 bases, with 10 bases lying between them. For the CDR3, the DNA is TGTGCCAGTAGGGGGATGGGTAGCACAGATACGCAGTATTTT. Translation gives CASRGMGSTDTQYF.

As concerns this clone: This could be a read error, since a much larger clone is one nucleotide away. The chain uses TRBV12-3 or TRBV12-4 and TRBJ1-1, with TRBD1 as a possible D gene (6 bases). Trimming took off 6 bases at V and 5 bases at J, with 13 bases between the two ends. The CDR3 totals 13 residues. Written as DNA, the CDR3 is TGTGCCAGCAGCCTTGGACAGAAAACTGAAGCTTTCTTT. Its translation is CASSLGQKTEAFF.

This clone was found many times. This chain links TRBV7-8 with TRBJ1-1, with D possibly being TRBD1 (5 bases). Trimming left V 0 bases short and J 7 bases short, with 12 bases between. Germline CDR1 reads SGHVS; CDR2 reads FQNEAQ. The CDR3 totals 14 residues. The CDR3 DNA follows: TGTGCCAGCAGCTTAGCGCCAGGGATTCTTGAAGCTTTCTTT. It encodes CASSLAPGILEAFF. Based on the CDR3 plus reference TRBV7-8 and TRBJ1-1, the full variable domain is GAGVSQSPRYKVAKRGQDVALRCDPISGHVSLFWYQQALGQGPEFLTYFQNEAQLDKSGLPSDRFFAERPEGSVSTLKIQRTQQEDSAVYLCASSLAPGILEAFFGQGTRLTVV.

The chain carries TRBV6-1 and TRBJ2-5; 8 bases line up with TRBD2. With 6 bases clipped from V and 3 bases from J, the junction kept 12 bases outside the gene matches. Germline values: CDR1 MNHNS, CDR2 SASEGT. The CDR3 consists of 16 residues. Here the CDR3 DNA reads TGTGCCAGCAGACCCGCGGGGGGCAGCGGTAAAGAGACCCAGTACTTC. It encodes CASRPAGGSGKETQYF.

The V gene is TRBV12-3 or TRBV12-4, the J gene TRBJ2-1; D remains unclear. The CDR3 extends over 13 amino acids. The ends were cut back, 8 bases at V and 0 bases at J, with 8 bases in the middle. The CDR3 region is CASGDFSYNEQFF. In DNA, the CDR3 is TGTGCCAGCGGGGATTTCTCCTACAATGAGCAGTTCTTC.

This clone turned up a few times. The chain recombines TRBV4-2 with TRBJ2-3; 8 nucleotides match TRBD1. In germline, CDR1 is LGHNA, CDR2 YNFKEQ. The V and J ends lost 0 bases and 3 bases, in that order; junction bases with no gene match: 8. The CDR3 is 17 amino acids. The CDR3 reads CASSQEAGGAGTDTQYF. The CDR3 coding sequence is TGTGCCAGCAGCCAAGAAGCAGGGGGCGCGGGGACAGATACGCAGTATTTT.

This clone came up many times. The chain links TRBV14 to TRBJ2-3; a possible D gene is TRBD2 (6 bases). V shed 4 bases and J shed 8 bases, with 7 bases lying between them. The germline V gene encodes CDR1 SGHDN and CDR2 FVKESK. The CDR3 covers 11 residues. The chain's CDR3 is CASSLGGTQYF. The CDR3 DNA follows: TGTGCCAGCAGCCTGGGGGGTACGCAGTATTTT.

This clone was picked up many times. The V and J genes are TRBV5-1 and TRBJ2-2, with 8 bases lining up with TRBD1. Looked up from germline, CDR1 is SGHRS and CDR2 is YFSETQ. V was pared by 2 bases and J by 1 base, with 7 bases of the junction left unmatched. This CDR3 has 17 residues. CDR3 protein: CASSFFQGALNTGELFF. The CDR3 DNA is TGCGCCAGCAGCTTTTTCCAGGGGGCGCTGAACACCGGGGAGCTGTTTTTT.

At least ten counts were recorded for this clone. The chain couples TRBV6-1 to TRBJ1-5; D unresolved. The CDR3 contains 17 residues. CDR1 is MNHNS and CDR2 is SASEGT in the germline V gene. V gave up 6 bases and J gave up 0 bases, with 18 bases separating them. CDR3 sequence (DNA): TGTGCCAGCAGCGGAACAGAATTACCTTATAGCAATCAGCCCCAGCATTTT. Encoded protein: CASSGTELPYSNQPQHF.

This clone has at least ten counts. The same CDR3 also results from other DNA sequences found in this sample. The chain recombines TRBV20-1 with TRBJ2-3; 12 positions agree with TRBD2. The V gene end was trimmed by 0 bases and the J gene end by 3 bases; junction bases not matched to a gene: 4. The germline gives CDR1 DFQATT, CDR2 SNEGSKA (reference sequence). CDR3 length equals 16 residues. The CDR3 DNA reads TGCAGTGCTAGAGATGCTAGCGGGAGGGGAACAGATACGCAGTATTTT. Protein: CSARDASGRGTDTQYF.

This clone showed up many times. V is TRBV28 and J is TRBJ1-4, with TRBD1 as a possible D gene (6 bases). The ends were cut back, 4 bases at V and 10 bases at J, with 10 bases in the middle. Germline CDR1 is MDHEN and CDR2 is SYDVKM. This CDR3 is 12 amino acids long. The CDR3, as DNA: TGTGCCAGCAGTTCTACACAGGGAAAACTGTTTTTT. Protein: CASSSTQGKLFF. The full variable domain, with the rest looked up from reference TRBV28 and TRBJ1-4, is DVKVTQSSRYLVKRTGEKVFLECVQDMDHENMFWYRQDPGLGLRLIYFSYDVKMKEKGDIPEGYSVSREKKERFSLILESASTNQTSMYLCASSSTQGKLFFGSGTQLSVL.

The rearrangement uses TRBV4-1 and TRBJ2-2; 14 bases map to TRBD2. Looked up from germline, CDR1 is MGHRA and CDR2 is YSYEKL. Trimming removed 0 bases from V and 1 base from J; junction bases left unmatched: 4. The CDR3 has 19 amino acids. CDR3 protein: CASSQEGTSGSLNTGELFF. In DNA form, the CDR3 reads TGCGCCAGCAGCCAAGAAGGGACTAGCGGGAGTCTGAACACCGGGGAGCTGTTTTTT.

In its sample, this clone is medium-sized. The J gene is TRBJ1-1, the V gene TRBV27; TRBD1 agrees at 7 bases. The CDR3 consists of 15 residues. V trimming: 4 bases; J trimming: 1 base; junction bases outside the gene matches: 6. The germline V gene has CDR1 MNHEY and CDR2 SMNVEV (reference sequence). CDR3 amino acids: CASSSSGGKNTEAFF. CDR3 nucleotide sequence: TGTGCCAGCAGTTCGTCAGGGGGAAAGAACACTGAAGCTTTCTTT.

This clone has ten or more counts. The rearrangement joins TRBV6-6 to TRBJ2-2, with 12 bases aligning to TRBD2. Germline CDR1 MNHNY, CDR2 SVGAGI (reference sequence). The trim removed 6 bases at V and 4 bases at J, leaving 12 bases unmatched. The length of the CDR3 is 18 residues. In DNA, the CDR3 is TGTGCCAGCAGCCTCGGCCTAGCGGGAGGGCGTAGCACCGGGGAGCTGTTTTTT. Protein: CASSLGLAGGRSTGELFF.

This clone was picked up a small number of times. A much more abundant neighbour one base away suggests this may be a read error. The V gene is TRBV28, the J gene TRBJ2-2; no reliable D call. V was trimmed by 7 bases and J by 8 bases, leaving 11 bases between them. The CDR3 has 12 amino acids. The germline V gene encodes CDR1 MDHEN and CDR2 SYDVKM. CDR3 sequence: CASILNAGELFF. CDR3 DNA: TGTGCCAGCATCCTAAACGCAGGGGAGCTGTTTTTT.

This clone was found a few times. The chain combines TRBV30 with TRBJ2-5; 7 nucleotides align to TRBD2. Germline CDR1 GTSNPN, CDR2 SVGIG (reference sequence). V shed 5 bases and J 5 bases; nucleotides not matched to a gene: 5. This CDR3 has 12 residues. The DNA of the CDR3 is TGTGCCTGGGGCGGGAGAAGGGAGACCCAGTACTTC. It codes for CAWGGRRETQYF.

The chain combines TRBV5-4 with TRBJ1-1, with no clear D. Germline-derived CDR1 and CDR2 are SGHNT and YYREEE (reference sequence). V shed 1 base and J shed 6 bases, with 13 bases lying between them. The CDR3 loop spans 14 amino acids. The CDR3 coding sequence is TGTGCCAGCAGCTTGAAAGGGTTGGTGGCTGAAGCTTTCTTT. The encoded protein is CASSLKGLVAEAFF. Full variable domain (outside the CDR3, taken from reference TRBV5-4 and TRBJ1-1): ETGVTQSPTHLIKTRGQQVTLRCSSQSGHNTVSWYQQALGQGPQFIFQYYREEENGRGNFPPRFSGLQFPNYSSELNVNALELDDSALYLCASSLKGLVAEAFFGQGTRLTVV.

This clone was counted between two and nine times. Possible read error: a much larger clone is one base away. Other nucleotide sequences in the sample specify the same CDR3. This rearrangement joins TRBV6-2 or TRBV6-3 to TRBJ1-5, with TRBD1 as a possible D gene (6 bases). This CDR3 has 17 residues. V dropped 10 bases and J dropped 4 bases, with 26 bases sitting between them. Germline loops: CDR1 MNHEY, CDR2 SVGEGT. CDR3 nucleotide sequence: TGTGCCACCCTCCCCGAGGGGGGTCCATATAGTAATCAGCCCCAGCATTTT. Protein product: CATLPEGGPYSNQPQHF.

This clone turned up a few times. The V call is TRBV27, the J call TRBJ2-7, with 8 bases lining up with TRBD2. The germline V gene encodes CDR1 MNHEY and CDR2 SMNVEV (reference sequence). The CDR3 is 17 amino acids. After removal of 0 bases from V and 3 bases from J, the junction contained 10 bases not matched to a gene. Here the CDR3 DNA reads TGTGCCAGCAGTTTATCCGGAAGCGGGGGTTCTTTCTACGAGCAGTACTTC. Its translation: CASSLSGSGGSFYEQYF.

This clone showed up many times. The chain recombines TRBV6-5 with TRBJ1-1, with D possibly matching TRBD1 (6 bases). V shed 0 bases and J shed 7 bases, with 18 bases lying between them. CDR1 is MNHEY and CDR2 is SVGAGI in the germline V gene. CDR3 size: 16 residues. The CDR3 loop is CASSYSRRGGGGEAFF. The CDR3 nucleotides are TGTGCCAGCAGTTACTCGAGACGGGGGGGCGGGGGTGAAGCTTTCTTT.

This clone has at least ten counts. The rearrangement uses TRBV7-3 and TRBJ2-7; no clear D. CDR1 and CDR2 from the germline V gene are SGHTA and FQGTGA. Trimming removed 1 base from V and 0 bases from J, with 10 bases in between. There are 15 residues in the CDR3. DNA for the CDR3: TGTGCCAGCAGCTTAAACGGGCCTCTCTCCTACGAGCAGTACTTC. Translated: CASSLNGPLSYEQYF. The full variable domain, rest sourced from reference TRBV7-3 and TRBJ2-7, is GAGVSQTPSNKVTEKGKYVELRCDPISGHTALYWYRQSLGQGPEFLIYFQGTGAADDSGLPNDRFFAVRPEGSVSTLKIQRTERGDSAVYLCASSLNGPLSYEQYFGPGTRLTVT.

At least ten counts were recorded for this clone. This chain joins TRBV9 and TRBJ2-1; TRBD1 matches at 10 bases. V was pared by 3 bases and J by 4 bases, with 4 bases of the junction left unmatched. This CDR3 region has 15 residues. The V gene's germline CDR1 is SGDLS and CDR2 YYNGEE. The CDR3 nucleotides are TGTGCCAGCAGCGCGGGACAGGGGCCGTACAATGAGCAGTTCTTC. Amino acids: CASSAGQGPYNEQFF.

This clone was observed at least ten times. This chain's CDR3 is CASSPDGGSTDTQYF. The CDR3 region has the DNA TGTGCCAGCAGCCCAGACGGGGGGAGCACAGATACGCAGTATTTT. This sequence joins TRBV11-1 and TRBJ2-3; 7 bases map to TRBD2. The CDR3 is 15 amino acids. V lost 5 bases and J lost 0; bases outside the gene matches: 5. Germline CDR1 reads SGHAT; CDR2 reads FQDESV (reference sequence).

V gene TRBV28 combines with J gene TRBJ2-5; tentatively, D is TRBD1 (5 bases). Trimming stripped 8 bases from V and 7 bases from J, with 20 bases between. CDR1 is MDHEN, CDR2 SYDVKM, per germline. CDR3 length equals 14 residues. The CDR3 protein is CASLGPPTGMTQYF. CDR3 coding DNA: TGTGCCAGCTTGGGGCCCCCAACGGGTATGACCCAGTACTTC.

In its sample, this clone was seen many times. This chain links TRBV28 with TRBJ2-5; 10 positions agree with TRBD1. Germline CDR1 and CDR2: MDHEN and SYDVKM. With 4 bases clipped from V and 4 bases from J, the junction kept 9 bases outside the gene matches. This CDR3 spans 16 amino acids. CDR3 in DNA: TGTGCCAGCAGTTCGACTCACCGGGACAGGGGAGAGACCCAGTACTTC. This translates into CASSSTHRDRGETQYF.

This clone has a count of ten or more. The chain has TRBV12-3 or TRBV12-4 and TRBJ2-7; the match to TRBD1 covers 7 bases. With V trimmed by 5 bases and J by 3 bases, 7 bases remained unmatched. There are 14 residues in the CDR3. CDR3 nucleotide sequence: TGTGCCAGCAGTCCGTACAGGGGAGTCTACGAGCAGTACTTC. The encoded protein is CASSPYRGVYEQYF.

This clone was recorded at least ten times. The V gene is TRBV10-2, the J gene TRBJ2-5, with 8 bases aligning to TRBD2. V lost 3 bases and J lost 5; bases outside the gene matches: 11. The CDR3 totals 16 residues. Germline V gene lookup returns CDR1 WSHSY and CDR2 SAAADI. The CDR3 nucleotides read TGCGCCAGCAGTGAAAGAGCGGGAGTTCGGTGGGAGACCCAGTACTTC. Amino acids: CASSERAGVRWETQYF.

This clone was recorded at least ten times. The gene calls are TRBV6-5 and TRBJ1-2; no firm D call. The CDR3 has 14 residues. Looked up from germline, CDR1 is MNHEY and CDR2 is SVGAGI. The V end lost 2 bases, the J end lost 8 bases, and 15 bases lay between the germline ends. The CDR3 protein is CASSYDGTAIGYTF. The CDR3 DNA is TGTGCCAGCAGTTACGACGGTACAGCTATCGGCTACACCTTC.